This TCR beta chain was found in a study of Graves' ophthalmopathy and Graves' hyperthyroidism (dated by TCRdb to between 2017 and 2018). Regarding the study in general: Peripheral blood samples were taken at the time of initial diagnosis, before any treatment was given. The 85 to 100 discovery patients were divided at random into training and test sets in a 7:3 ratio. T-cell repertoires of thyroid tissue and blood were compared in over five hyperthyroidism patients. To explore V-J signatures distinguishing ophthalmopathy from hyperthyroidism, a discovery set of approximately 100 patients (roughly 42 ophthalmopathy, over 55 stable hyperthyroidism) was enrolled. In total, under 150 blood samples were TCR-sequenced: 43 ophthalmopathy, approximately 75 hyperthyroidism and roughly 17 hyperthyroidism-to-ophthalmopathy patients. Following sampling, methimazole starting at 30 mg daily was administered to hyperthyroidism patients, and high-dose intravenous methylprednisolone was administered to ophthalmopathy patients. The independent validation cohort included 18 to 20 hyperthyroidism patients plus 17 patients who later progressed from hyperthyroidism to ophthalmopathy. TCR beta repertoire signatures were used to distinguish Graves' ophthalmopathy from Graves' hyperthyroidism and to predict progression to ophthalmopathy.

A patient counted as having stable hyperthyroidism if there was no progression to ophthalmopathy within 18 months of follow-up. Patients with hyperthyroidism were aged 18 to 65 years, had been newly diagnosed, and had a disease duration of less than 2 months. Patients with other autoimmune diseases, uncontrolled infections, pregnancy or lactation were excluded from the study. Diagnosis was based on clinical symptoms, serum thyroxine, TRAb, thyroid ultrasound and orbital computed tomography. Using Ficoll-Paque density gradient centrifugation, PBMCs were isolated from 10 ml of fresh peripheral blood. Trizol reagent was used to extract the total RNA, and its quality was then checked on an Agilent 2100 Bioanalyzer. The table lists this clonotype with a few counts. It lacks a known antigen. The input lacks base qualities; no much larger clone sits a single base away. TCR beta CDR3 regions were amplified from RNA transcripts for repertoire sequencing. The first round of RT-PCR was done with HTBI primers and the Qiagen OneStep RT-PCR kit, and was followed by a second round of multiplex PCR, then size selection and purification. Sequencing of the libraries was carried out on an Illumina HiSeq2000 in paired-end mode with 100 bp reads. As for the original processing: SOAPnuke was used to process the reads, removing any read that contained adapters or uncalled bases, had a mean Phred below 15, or lacked an exact match to the constant primer or identifier. COPE v1.2.5 was used to merge high-quality paired reads. Clonotypes were defined as unique nucleotide sequences and were aligned to IMGT TRB V, D and J references using MiTCR v1.1. The analysis was limited to V-J combinations with a frequency above 0.0001, which together covered approximately 99% of the repertoires. A TCR clonal expansion and chaos score per V-J combination was defined as the ratio of F50 clonal expansion to chaos observed in the TCRdist matrix. Welch's t-statistics and random forest were used to reduce the features to around 13 V-J combinations, which were then used as input to a naive Bayes classifier. The similarity between thyroid and blood repertoires was quantified using the Morisita-Horn index. TCRdb's own reprocessing of the public reads used fastp at Q25 and MiXCR and kept productive beta chains. Rows with one shared CDR3 protein collapse into an entry with the most common genes and DNA. The V and J calls shown here were made by TCRdb, not taken from the authors' results. In all, the sample holds about 620,000 distinct CDR3 sequences, and 20% to 25% of those were seen once. Of the sample, more than 5.5% falls within the top ten clones.

CDR1 LNHDA and CDR2 SQIVND are derived from the germline V gene (reference sequence). V gives up 11 bases and J gives up 3 bases, and the segment between their germline ends measures 20 bases. Measured from the cysteine to the phenylalanine, the CDR3 is 15 residues long. CDR3 DNA only is kept here, 45 bases in frame from base 1. General conclusions and limits of the study: No statistical method was used to predetermine the sample size, and group allocation was not hidden from the investigators. Most expanded thyroid clonotypes with a frequency above 0.001 also appeared in blood, which suggests that blood repertoires may reflect the immune response in the thyroid. In validation, the model predicted ophthalmopathy progression with about 70% sensitivity and approximately 78% specificity; some 13 predicted patients were CT-confirmed with GO in a median of roughly 6.8 months. The 13-signature model separated ophthalmopathy from stable hyperthyroidism with roughly 88% sensitivity and approximately 81% specificity in cross-validation, and 80%/75% in the test set.

The receptor was isolated from a young woman with stable Graves' hyperthyroidism. Some clones in this sample may be carry-over from other donors' samples. Donor details come from another sample of the same person, matched by shared clones. The rearrangement combines TRBV19 with TRBJ1-5; matching of 6 bases hints at TRBD1 as the D gene. Sequenced sample: peripheral blood. The CDR3 region has the sequence CASLTSGAHNQPQHF. The base sequence is TGTGCCTCTCTCACCTCAGGGGCCCACAATCAGCCCCAGCATTTT.